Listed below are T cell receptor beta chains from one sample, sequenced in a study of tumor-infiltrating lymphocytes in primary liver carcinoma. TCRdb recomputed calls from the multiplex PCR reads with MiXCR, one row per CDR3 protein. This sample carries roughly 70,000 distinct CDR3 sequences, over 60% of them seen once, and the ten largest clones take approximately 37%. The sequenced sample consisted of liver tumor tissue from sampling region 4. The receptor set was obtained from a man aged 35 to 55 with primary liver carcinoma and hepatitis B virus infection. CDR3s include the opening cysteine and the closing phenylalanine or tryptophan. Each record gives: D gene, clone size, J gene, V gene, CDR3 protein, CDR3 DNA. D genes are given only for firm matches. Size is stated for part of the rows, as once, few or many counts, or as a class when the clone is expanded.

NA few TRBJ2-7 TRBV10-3 CAISEIRQKRAYEHYF TGTGCCATCAGTGAGATCAGACAGAAGAGAGCCTACGAGCATTATTTC
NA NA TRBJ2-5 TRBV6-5 CTSSYSGISGTTRETQYF TGTACTAGCAGTTACTCGGGTATAAGCGGGACAACGCGTGAGACCCAGTACTTC
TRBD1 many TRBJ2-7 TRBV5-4 CASSQDRVGEQYF TGTGCCAGCAGCCAAGACAGGGTAGGCGAGCAGTACTTC
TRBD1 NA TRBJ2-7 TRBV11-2 CTSSQGTGRIYEQYF TGTACCAGCAGCCAAGGGACAGGGAGGATCTACGAGCAGTACTTC
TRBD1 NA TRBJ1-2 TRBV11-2 CASSIGGTVLGGYSF TGTGCCAGCAGCATAGGTGGGACAGTCCTAGGAGGCTACAGCTTC
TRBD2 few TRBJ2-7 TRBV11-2 CASSYPTVGGEQYF TGTGCCAGCAGCTACCCGACAGTGGGGGGGGAGCAGTATTTC
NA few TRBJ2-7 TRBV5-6 CASSLGVAEQYF TGTGCCAGCAGCTTGGGGGTTGCCGAGCAGTATTTC
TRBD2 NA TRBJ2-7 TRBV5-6 CASSYLLRETTYEQNF TGTGCCAGCAGCTACCTATTGCGGGAGACCACCTACGAGCAGAACTTC
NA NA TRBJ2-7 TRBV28 CASSYYPTEQYF TGTGCCAGCAGTTACTACCCCACCGAGCAGTACTTC
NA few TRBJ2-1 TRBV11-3 CVSSSRFYNEQFF TGTGTCAGCAGCTCCAGGTTCTACAATGAGCAGTTCTTC
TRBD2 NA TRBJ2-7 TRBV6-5 CVGSLQAGGSALSYEQYF TGTGTCGGCAGTCTCCAAGCGGGAGGCTCGGCTCTCTCCTACGAGCAGTACTTC
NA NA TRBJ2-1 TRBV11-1 CPSSLAIGGRQFF TGTCCCAGCAGCTTAGCGATCGGAGGGCGGCAATTCTTC
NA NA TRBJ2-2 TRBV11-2 CASSFAESNTGELSF TGTGCTAGCAGCTTTGCGGAATCGAACACCGGGGAGCTGTCTTTT
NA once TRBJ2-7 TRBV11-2 CASSLAAREYEQYF TGTGCCAGCAGCTTAGCGGCTAGAGAATACGAGCAGTACTTC
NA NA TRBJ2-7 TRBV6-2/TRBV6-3 CASSYGLASEQYF TGTGCCAGCAGTTACGGGCTAGCATCCGAGCAGTACTTC
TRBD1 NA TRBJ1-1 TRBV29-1 CSAGDSGSTEAFF TGCAGCGCTGGGGACAGTGGAAGCACCGAAGCTTTCTTT
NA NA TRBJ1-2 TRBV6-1 CASSEDRTTNYGYTF TGTGCCAGCAGTGAAGACCGAACAACTAACTATGGCTACACCTTC
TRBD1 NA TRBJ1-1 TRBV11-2 CAGSPSRGLNTEAFF TGTGCCGGCAGCCCATCCAGGGGGTTGAACACTGAAGCTTTCTTT
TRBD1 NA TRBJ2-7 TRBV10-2 CAISRDRGIDEQYF TGTGCCATCAGCCGGGACAGGGGTATCGACGAGCAGTACTTC
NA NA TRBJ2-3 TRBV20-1 CSSEGTDTQYF TGCAGTAGCGAGGGCACAGATACGCAGTATTTT
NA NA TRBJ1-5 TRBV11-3 CASSDTYSIQPQHF TGTGCCAGCAGTGACACTTATAGCATTCAGCCCCAGCATTTT
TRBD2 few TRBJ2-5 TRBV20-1 CSATNVAGEVQETQYF TGCAGTGCTACCAACGTAGCGGGAGAAGTACAAGAGACCCAGTACTTC
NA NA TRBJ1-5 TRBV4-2 CASSQDWTPNQSQHF TGTGCTAGCAGCCAGGATTGGACCCCAAATCAGTCCCAGCATTTT
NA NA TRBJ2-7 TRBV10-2 CASRPGSGSYEQHF TGCGCCAGCAGACCCGGATCAGGGTCCTACGAGCAGCACTTC
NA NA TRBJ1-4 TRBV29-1 CSVKGGPGEKLFF TGCAGCGTGAAGGGAGGGCCGGGTGAAAAACTGTTTTTT
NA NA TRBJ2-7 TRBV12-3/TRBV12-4 CVSSLGRGFAQGIDYEQYF TGTGTCAGCAGTTTAGGCCGAGGGTTTGCACAGGGAATTGATTACGAGCAGTACTTC
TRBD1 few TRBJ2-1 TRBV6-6 CASSYPDRGGNEQFF TGTGCCAGCAGTTACCCGGACAGGGGTGGCAATGAGCAGTTCTTC
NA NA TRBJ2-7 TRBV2 CASSENRAVSYEQCF TGCGCCAGCAGTGAGAACAGGGCGGTCTCCTACGAACAGTGCTTC
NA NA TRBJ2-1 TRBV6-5 CASTTEYSEQLF TGTGCCAGCACCACAGAGTACAGTGAGCAGCTCTTC
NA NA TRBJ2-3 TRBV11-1 CASSTGGSSVGARTDTQYF TGCGCCAGCAGCACCGGGGGAAGCTCTGTTGGAGCCCGCACAGATACGCAGTATTTT
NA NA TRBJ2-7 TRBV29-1 CSERSGSGEQHF TGCAGCGAGAGATCAGGGTCTGGGGAGCAGCACTTC
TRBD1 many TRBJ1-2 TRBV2 CASKDRGYYGYTF TGTGCCAGCAAGGACAGGGGTTACTATGGCTACACCTTC